This TCR beta chain was captured in a study of blood T cell repertoires in COVID-19 (dated by TCRdb to between 2020 and 2021). About the full investigation: Samples from collaborators originated in the United States, Italy and Spain and spanned both the acute and convalescent phases of COVID-19. Samples were obtained from the ongoing ImmuneRACE study (first 160 participants) and from 1,000 to 1,500 subjects provided by 6 global collaborators. Where HLA class I and class II types were available, the types were taken from metadata supplied by the sample provider, not from assay-based typing. Nearly every sample came with metadata listing a de-identified subject ID, COVID-19 status, age in years and sex. The prospective study material was composed of cDNA or gDNA derived from T cells, B-cell-depleted T cells, or PBMCs. The repertoires were released in a freely available public database meant as a resource for research on the immune response to SARS-CoV-2. Deeply sampled blood TCRbeta repertoires from subjects exposed to, actively infected with, or recovered from COVID-19 were included in the dataset.

Via the germline V gene, CDR1 is SGHDT and CDR2 YYEEEE. The CDR3 holds 13 amino acids from the cysteine to the phenylalanine. Kept here is only the CDR3 DNA, which spans 39 bases and is read in frame from base 1. V drops 2 bases and J drops 4 bases, leaving 7 bases in between. This clone is a singleton in its sample. Its cognate antigen has yet to be identified. The record has no base qualities; no much larger clone is one base away. The immunoSEQ Assay, a bias-controlled multiplex PCR, was used to amplify TCRbeta CDR3 regions from genomic DNA. On the authors' methods: The number of nucleated cells in each sample was estimated by amplification of reference gene primers within the assay. To quantify the absolute abundance of each unique TCRbeta CDR3 rearrangement, sequence reads were collapsed and filtered. Productive Simpson clonality was computed per sample as the square root of Simpson's diversity index over productive rearrangements. The immuneACCESS repertoire file appears here via TCRdb, limited to in-frame rearrangements. These files lack a portion of the clones; in checked studies, under half of the deficit traces to unresolved V genes, and the cause of the others is not known. The DNA gave D and trimming, while V, J and clone size come from that table. The sample includes approximately 100,000 clones, with around 85% observed a single time. 20% to 25% of the sample belongs to the ten largest clones.

Each collaborating institution followed its own protocols to collect whole blood in K2EDTA tubes. For TCRbeta analysis, collaborator samples were shipped as frozen whole blood, as isolated PBMCs, or as DNA extracted from either sample type. The investigation overall reported the following: Clinical and demographic metadata were provided uncurated, with the amount varying by source and participant.

The sequenced material came from peripheral blood. The chain was built from TRBV5-6 and TRBJ1-5, with the identity of the D gene unclear. The sequence was collected from a man in his 70s with active or convalescent COVID-19. The encoded CDR3 is CASSLWRNQPQHF. The DNA reads TGTGCCAGCAGCTTATGGAGGAATCAGCCCCAGCATTTT. The CDR3, completed at both ends by the reference TRBV5-6 and TRBJ1-5 genes, gives the full variable domain DAGVTQSPTHLIKTRGQQVTLRCSPKSGHDTVSWYQQALGQGPQFIFQYYEEEERQRGNFPDRFSGHQFPNYSSELNVNALLLGDSALYLCASSLWRNQPQHFGDGTRLSIL.